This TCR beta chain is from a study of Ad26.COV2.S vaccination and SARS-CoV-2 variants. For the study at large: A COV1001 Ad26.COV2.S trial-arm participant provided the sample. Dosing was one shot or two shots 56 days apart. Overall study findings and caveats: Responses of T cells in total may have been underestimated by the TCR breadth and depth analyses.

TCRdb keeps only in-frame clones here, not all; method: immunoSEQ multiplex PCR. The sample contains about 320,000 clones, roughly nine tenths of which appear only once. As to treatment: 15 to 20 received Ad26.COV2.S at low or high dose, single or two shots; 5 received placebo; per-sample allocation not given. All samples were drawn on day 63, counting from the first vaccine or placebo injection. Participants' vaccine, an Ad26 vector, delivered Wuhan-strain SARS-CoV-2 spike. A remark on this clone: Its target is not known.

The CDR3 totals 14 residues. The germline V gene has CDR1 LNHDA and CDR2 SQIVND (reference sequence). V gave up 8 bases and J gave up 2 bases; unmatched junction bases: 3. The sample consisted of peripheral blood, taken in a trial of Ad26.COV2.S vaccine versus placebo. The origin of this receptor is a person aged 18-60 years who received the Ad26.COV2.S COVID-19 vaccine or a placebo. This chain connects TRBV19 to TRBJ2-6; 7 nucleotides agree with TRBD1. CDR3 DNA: TGTGCCAGTTCGACAGGGACTGGGGCCAACGTCCTGACTTTC. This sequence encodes CASSTGTGANVLTF.